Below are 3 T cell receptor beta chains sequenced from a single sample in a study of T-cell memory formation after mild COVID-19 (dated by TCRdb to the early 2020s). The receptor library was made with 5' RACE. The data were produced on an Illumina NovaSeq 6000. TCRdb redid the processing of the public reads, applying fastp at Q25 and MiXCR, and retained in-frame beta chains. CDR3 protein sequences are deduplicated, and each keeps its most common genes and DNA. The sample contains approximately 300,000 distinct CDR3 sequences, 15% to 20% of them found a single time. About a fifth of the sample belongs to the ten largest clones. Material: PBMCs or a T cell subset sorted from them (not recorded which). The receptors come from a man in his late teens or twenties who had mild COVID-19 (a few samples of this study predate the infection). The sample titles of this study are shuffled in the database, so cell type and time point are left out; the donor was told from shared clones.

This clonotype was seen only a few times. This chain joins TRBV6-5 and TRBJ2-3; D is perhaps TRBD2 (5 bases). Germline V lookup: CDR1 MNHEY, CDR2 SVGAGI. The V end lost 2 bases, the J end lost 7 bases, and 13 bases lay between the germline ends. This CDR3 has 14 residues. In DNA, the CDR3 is TGTGCCAGCAGTTACCGTGGAGGACGATATACGCAGTATTTT. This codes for CASSYRGGRYTQYF.

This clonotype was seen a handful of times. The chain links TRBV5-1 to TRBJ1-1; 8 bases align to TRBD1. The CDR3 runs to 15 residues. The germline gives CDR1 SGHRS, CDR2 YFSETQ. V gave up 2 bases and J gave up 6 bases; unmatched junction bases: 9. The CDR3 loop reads CASSFQGAVNAEAFF. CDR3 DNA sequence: TGCGCCAGCAGCTTTCAGGGGGCGGTGAATGCTGAAGCTTTCTTT. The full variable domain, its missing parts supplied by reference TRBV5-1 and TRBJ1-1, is KAGVTQTPRYLIKTRGQQVTLSCSPISGHRSVSWYQQTPGQGLQFLFEYFSETQRNKGNFPGRFSGRQFSNSRSEMNVSTLELGDSALYLCASSFQGAVNAEAFFGQGTRLTVV.

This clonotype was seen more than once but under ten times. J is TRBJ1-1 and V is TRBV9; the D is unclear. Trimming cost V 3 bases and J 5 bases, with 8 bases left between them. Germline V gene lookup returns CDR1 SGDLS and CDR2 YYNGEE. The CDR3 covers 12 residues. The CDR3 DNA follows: TGTGCCAGCAGCGCGGTCGAAACTGAAGCTTTCTTT. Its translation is CASSAVETEAFF.